These T cell receptor beta chains were read from a single sample in a study of blood T cell repertoires in COVID-19. TCRdb's copy holds only in-frame clones and misses some; the assay was immunoSEQ multiplex PCR. The data hold fewer than 300,000 clones, with roughly four fifths observed a single time. The sample taken for sequencing was peripheral blood. All receptors come from a woman aged 45-65 years who had recovered from COVID-19. The CDR3 runs from the conserved cysteine through the conserved F or W. The order of the fields is V gene, J gene, D gene, clone size, CDR3 protein, CDR3 DNA. D genes are given only for firm matches. Clone sizes are given selectively: once, few, many, or a class where the clone is expanded.

>TRBV24-1|TRBJ1-2|TRBD1|-
CATSDTRTGDGYTF
TGTGCCACCAGTGACACCCGGACAGGGGATGGCTACACCTTC
>TRBV6-5|TRBJ1-2|-|-
CASSTANYGYTF
TGTGCCAGCAGCACAGCTAACTATGGCTACACCTTC
>TRBV29-1|TRBJ2-7|TRBD2|-
CSVGLARTYEQYF
TGCAGCGTCGGACTAGCGAGGACCTACGAGCAGTACTTC
>TRBV6-2/TRBV6-3|TRBJ1-5|-|-
CASSGGGRNQPQHF
TGTGCCAGCAGTGGGGGCGGACGGAATCAGCCCCAGCATTTT
>TRBV9|TRBJ2-1|TRBD2|-
CASSGKLAGSNNEQFF
TGTGCCAGCAGCGGGAAACTAGCGGGATCAAACAATGAGCAGTTCTTC
>TRBV18|TRBJ2-7|TRBD1|-
CASSPAQGAGEQYF
TGTGCCAGCTCACCGGCGCAGGGGGCCGGCGAGCAGTACTTC
>TRBV4-1|TRBJ2-2|TRBD1|-
CASSQGTGGRSGGELFF
TGCGCCAGCAGCCAAGGGACAGGGGGGAGAAGTGGCGGGGAGCTGTTTTTT
>TRBV25-1|TRBJ2-3|TRBD2|many
CASSESVAGVTDTQYF
TGTGCCAGCAGTGAATCGGTAGCGGGAGTCACAGATACGCAGTATTTT
>TRBV10-3|TRBJ2-3|-|-
CAIGQTGTDTQYF
TGTGCCATCGGCCAGACGGGGACAGATACGCAGTATTTT
>TRBV4-3|TRBJ2-3|-|-
CASSQEIQGGTDTQYF
TGCGCCAGCAGCCAAGAGATACAGGGTGGTACAGATACGCAGTATTTT
>TRBV28|TRBJ2-2|-|-
CASKRVDTGELFF
TGTGCCAGCAAGAGGGTTGACACCGGGGAGCTGTTTTTT
>TRBV6-5|TRBJ1-1|TRBD1|-
CASSSLGQANTEAFF
TGTGCCAGCAGTTCTCTAGGACAGGCAAACACTGAAGCTTTCTTT
>TRBV7-2|TRBJ1-1|TRBD1|once
CASSSIGGQGTEAFF
TGTGCCAGCAGCTCGATAGGGGGACAGGGCACTGAAGCTTTCTTT
>TRBV6-5|TRBJ1-2|-|-
CASSTGSGAYGYTF
TGTGCCAGCAGCACAGGGTCCGGGGCCTATGGCTACACCTTC
>TRBV2|TRBJ2-5|-|-
CASSSPTGWKETQYF
TGTGCCAGCAGTAGCCCGACAGGTTGGAAAGAGACCCAGTACTTC
>TRBV30|TRBJ1-4|-|-
CAWSVEDWTKLFF
TGTGCCTGGAGTGTGGAGGACTGGACGAAACTGTTTTTT
>TRBV11-2|TRBJ2-1|TRBD2|-
CASSFGGGAFILDEQFF
TGTGCCAGCAGCTTCGGCGGGGGGGCCTTTATCCTCGATGAGCAGTTCTTC
>TRBV11-2|TRBJ2-1|TRBD2|-
CASSLLAGIYNEQFF
TGTGCCAGCAGTCTCCTAGCGGGGATCTACAATGAGCAGTTCTTC
>TRBV3-1/TRBV3-2|TRBJ2-3|TRBD2|-
CASTAGLSVVPDTQYF
TGTGCCAGCACCGCGGGACTATCTGTCGTGCCAGATACGCAGTATTTT
>TRBV7-2|TRBJ2-3|TRBD2|-
CASSFLSGSTDTQYF
TGTGCCAGCAGCTTCCTTAGCGGGAGCACAGATACGCAGTATTTT
>TRBV4-2|TRBJ2-1|-|-
CASSQDRGEQFF
TGTGCCAGCAGCCAAGATAGGGGCGAGCAGTTCTTC
>TRBV9|TRBJ2-4|TRBD2|-
CASSGRLAGVEGNIQYF
TGTGCCAGCAGCGGTAGACTAGCGGGAGTTGAGGGAAACATTCAGTACTTC
>TRBV4-3|TRBJ2-7|-|-
CASSQEGMGRYEQYF
TGCGCCAGCAGCCAAGAGGGGATGGGGAGGTACGAGCAGTACTTC
>TRBV19|TRBJ2-3|TRBD2|once
CASSTGTSGSRQYF
TGTGCCAGTAGTACAGGGACTAGCGGGAGTAGGCAGTATTTT
>TRBV27|TRBJ2-1|TRBD2|-
CASTPRGTSADNEQFF
TGTGCCAGCACCCCTAGGGGGACTAGCGCCGACAATGAGCAGTTCTTC
>TRBV6-5|TRBJ1-2|TRBD1|-
CASRLGQEYGYTF
TGTGCCAGCAGATTAGGACAGGAGTATGGCTACACCTTC
>TRBV13|TRBJ1-5|-|-
CASSLGAGSYNQPQHF
TGTGCCAGCAGCTTAGGAGCGGGCAGTTACAATCAGCCCCAGCATTTT
>TRBV7-8|TRBJ2-3|TRBD2|few
CASSRAGLKDTQYF
TGTGCCAGCAGCCGAGCGGGGCTCAAAGATACGCAGTATTTT
>TRBV5-1|TRBJ1-3|-|once
CASSTGLEGNTIYF
TGCGCCAGCAGCACAGGGTTGGAAGGAAACACCATATATTTT
>TRBV7-9|TRBJ1-1|-|once
CASSPRRGTEAFF
TGTGCCAGCAGCCCCCGACGGGGCACTGAAGCTTTCTTT
>TRBV10-3|TRBJ2-1|-|-
CAGSGSSYNEQFF
TGTGCCGGCAGCGGTAGCTCCTACAATGAGCAGTTCTTC
>TRBV27|TRBJ1-2|TRBD1|once
CASSFSGTGNYGYTF
TGTGCCAGCAGTTTCTCCGGGACAGGCAACTATGGCTACACCTTC
>TRBV10-3|TRBJ2-7|TRBD2|-
CATRTSGGTYEQYF
TGTGCCACGAGGACTAGCGGGGGTACCTACGAGCAGTACTTC
>TRBV28|TRBJ1-5|TRBD1|few
CASSFDRGNRKGSQPQHF
TGTGCCAGCAGTTTCGACAGGGGTAATCGGAAAGGCAGTCAGCCCCAGCATTTT
>TRBV12-3/TRBV12-4|TRBJ2-7|-|few
CASSIQDYEQYF
TGTGCCAGCAGCATACAAGACTACGAGCAGTACTTC
>TRBV6-5|TRBJ2-3|-|-
CASSTWGGHTDTQYF
TGTGCCAGCAGTACTTGGGGGGGGCACACAGATACGCAGTATTTT
>TRBV30|TRBJ1-5|-|-
CAWRQSPGRPQHF
TGTGCCTGGAGGCAAAGTCCTGGGAGGCCCCAGCATTTT
>TRBV28|TRBJ2-1|TRBD2|-
CASSTTSGVYNEQFF
TGTGCCAGCAGTACTACTAGCGGGGTATACAATGAGCAGTTCTTC
>TRBV7-2|TRBJ1-1|-|-
CASSPQRRVEAFF
TGTGCCAGCAGCCCTCAACGGCGGGTGGAAGCTTTCTTT
>TRBV6-5|TRBJ1-5|-|-
CASSYSGGGQPQHF
TGTGCCAGCAGTTACTCGGGGGGAGGTCAGCCCCAGCATTTT
>TRBV9|TRBJ2-5|TRBD2|-
CASSGLTSGGAAQYF
TGTGCCAGCAGCGGTCTGACTAGCGGGGGTGCGGCCCAGTACTTC
>TRBV5-1|TRBJ2-1|TRBD2|-
CASSAQGIGLAGGHEQFF
TGCGCCAGCAGCGCCCAGGGAATTGGACTAGCGGGAGGACATGAGCAGTTCTTC
>TRBV3-1/TRBV3-2|TRBJ2-5|TRBD1|-
CASSQGQGIGETQYF
TGTGCCAGCAGCCAAGGACAGGGTATCGGAGAGACCCAGTACTTC
>TRBV12-3/TRBV12-4|TRBJ2-1|-|-
CASSFSPPQFF
TGTGCCAGCAGTTTTTCTCCCCCTCAGTTCTTC
>TRBV6-5|TRBJ2-1|TRBD2|-
CASSNGASGRYEQFF
TGTGCCAGCAGTAACGGGGCTAGCGGGAGGTATGAGCAGTTCTTC
>TRBV28|TRBJ2-7|TRBD1|-
CASSFPGGTYEQYF
TGTGCCAGCAGTTTCCCAGGGGGAACCTACGAGCAGTACTTC
>TRBV7-3|TRBJ2-5|-|-
CASSTGGASGETQYF
TGTGCCAGCAGCACCGGCGGGGCCTCGGGGGAGACCCAGTACTTC
>TRBV29-1|TRBJ2-1|TRBD2|-
CSGEGSAGLYEQFF
TGCAGCGGGGAGGGGTCGGCGGGACTATATGAGCAGTTCTTC
>TRBV15|TRBJ2-2|TRBD1|-
CATSPQGVIGELFF
TGTGCCACCAGTCCCCAGGGGGTCATCGGGGAGCTGTTTTTT
>TRBV7-2|TRBJ2-7|TRBD1|-
CASSFGPGQGAYEQYF
TGTGCCAGCAGCTTCGGGCCCGGACAGGGGGCATACGAGCAGTACTTC
>TRBV3-1/TRBV3-2|TRBJ2-7|-|-
CASSRPIQRRSYEQYF
TGTGCCAGCAGCCGACCAATCCAGCGAAGGTCCTACGAGCAGTACTTC
>TRBV28|TRBJ1-1|TRBD1|-
CASSPTGSLYTEAFF
TGTGCCAGCAGTCCGACAGGGAGTCTCTACACTGAAGCTTTCTTT
>TRBV5-5|TRBJ2-2|-|-
CASSLADHTGAGELFF
TGTGCCAGCAGCTTGGCCGATCATACGGGGGCCGGGGAGCTGTTTTTT
>TRBV4-3|TRBJ1-4|-|-
CASSQQGLGNEKLFF
TGCGCCAGCAGCCAGCAGGGATTGGGCAATGAAAAACTGTTTTTT
>TRBV2|TRBJ1-2|-|-
CASDRKGRDYGYTF
TGTGCCAGCGACCGAAAGGGGCGCGACTATGGCTACACCTTC
>TRBV6-5|TRBJ2-7|TRBD1|-
CASSQSKGQEYF
TGTGCCAGCAGCCAATCTAAAGGACAGGAGTACTTC
>TRBV13|TRBJ2-7|-|many
CASRQRGGSYEQYF
TGTGCCAGCAGGCAAAGGGGGGGGAGCTACGAGCAGTACTTC
>TRBV28|TRBJ2-1|TRBD2|-
CASRLGGAGLNEQFF
TGTGCCAGCAGACTCGGGGGGGCCGGTTTGAATGAGCAGTTCTTC
>TRBV10-3|TRBJ1-2|TRBD1|once
CAINLDGQGASGYTF
TGTGCCATCAACTTAGATGGACAGGGCGCCAGTGGCTACACCTTC
>TRBV7-9|TRBJ2-1|-|-
CASSLALRRYNEQFF
TGTGCCAGCAGCTTAGCCCTCCGGAGGTACAATGAGCAGTTCTTC